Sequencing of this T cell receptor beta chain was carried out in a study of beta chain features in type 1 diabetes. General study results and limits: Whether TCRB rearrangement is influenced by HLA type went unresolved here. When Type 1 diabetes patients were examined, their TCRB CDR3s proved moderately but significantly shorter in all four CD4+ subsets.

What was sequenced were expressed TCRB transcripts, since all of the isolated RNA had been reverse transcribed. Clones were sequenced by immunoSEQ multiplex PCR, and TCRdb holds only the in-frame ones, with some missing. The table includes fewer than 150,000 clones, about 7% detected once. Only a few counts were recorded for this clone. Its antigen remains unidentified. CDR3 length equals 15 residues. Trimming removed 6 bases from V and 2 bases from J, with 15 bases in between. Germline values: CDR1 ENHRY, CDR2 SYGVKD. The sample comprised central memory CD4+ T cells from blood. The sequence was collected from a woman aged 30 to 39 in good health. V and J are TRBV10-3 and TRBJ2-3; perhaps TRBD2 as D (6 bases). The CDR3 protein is CAISRDSTHTDTQYF. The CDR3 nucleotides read TGTGCCATCAGCCGGGACTCTACTCACACAGATACGCAGTATTTT.